The source of this TCR beta chain is a study of T cells in Graves' hyperthyroidism and ophthalmopathy. The CDR3 regions of TCR beta were amplified from RNA transcripts. Researchers ran a first-round RT-PCR on the TCR CDR3 using the HTBI primer set. A single record per CDR3 protein comes from TCRdb applying MiXCR to the multiplex PCR reads. The table records hundreds of thousands of distinct CDR3 sequences, more than 45% of them present only once. Whole-study results and caveats: From stable hyperthyroidism, ophthalmopathy was set apart by a 13 V-J model.

With regard to this clonotype: Its antigen is as yet unknown.

Stable disease denoted Graves' hyperthyroidism without ophthalmopathy progression within 18 months. The study excluded patients with uncontrolled infection, other autoimmune disease, pregnancy or lactation. The ends were cut back, 5 bases at V and 5 bases at J, with 13 bases in the middle. The CDR3 sequence is 13 residues long. Per the germline V gene, CDR1 is SEHNR and CDR2 is FQNEAQ (reference sequence). Sequenced: peripheral blood or thyroid tissue (not recorded which). J is TRBJ2-7 and V is TRBV7-9, with D perhaps TRBD2 (5 bases). This clonotype was obtained from a woman between 18 and 30 years old with Graves' hyperthyroidism. The CDR3 nucleotides are TGTGCCAGCAGCAACCCGACGGAGGACGAGCAGTACTTC. Translating gives CASSNPTEDEQYF.